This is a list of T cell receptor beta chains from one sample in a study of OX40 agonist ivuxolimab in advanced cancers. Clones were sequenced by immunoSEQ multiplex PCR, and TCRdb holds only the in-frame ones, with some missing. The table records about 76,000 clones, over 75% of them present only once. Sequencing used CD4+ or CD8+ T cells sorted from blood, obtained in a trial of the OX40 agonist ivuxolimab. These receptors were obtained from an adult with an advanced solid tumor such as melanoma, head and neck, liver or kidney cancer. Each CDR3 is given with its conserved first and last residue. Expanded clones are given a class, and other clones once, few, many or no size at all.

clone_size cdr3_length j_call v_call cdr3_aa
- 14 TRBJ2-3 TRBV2 CASSAGGSADTQYF
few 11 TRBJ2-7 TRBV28 CASTRAYEQYF
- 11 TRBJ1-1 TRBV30 CAWSGGVKAFF
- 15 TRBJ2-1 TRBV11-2 CASSLDRTLYNEQFF
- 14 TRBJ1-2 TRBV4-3 CASSQDAGLYGYTF
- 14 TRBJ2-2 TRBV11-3 CASSQPRDTGELFF
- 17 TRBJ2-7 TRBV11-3 CASSLEIRTSHPYEQYF
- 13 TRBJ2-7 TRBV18 CASSSTTGGEQYF
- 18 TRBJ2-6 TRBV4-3 CASSQVGTGGAGANVLTF
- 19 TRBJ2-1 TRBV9 CASSSRSRGTSGRHNEQFF
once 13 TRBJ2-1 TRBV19 CASRPLARNEQFF
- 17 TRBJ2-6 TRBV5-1 CASSSGTGGSGANVLTF
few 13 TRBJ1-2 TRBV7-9 CASSFPGSNGYTF
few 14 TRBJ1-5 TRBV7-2 CASSYRGGNQPQHF
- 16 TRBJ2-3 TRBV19 CASKTSGRRITDTQYF
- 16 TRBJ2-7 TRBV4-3 CASSQDSRVPPYEQYF
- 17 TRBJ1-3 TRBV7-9 CASSLEVSGSSGNTIYF
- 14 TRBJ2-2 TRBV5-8 CASRQWGGPGELFF
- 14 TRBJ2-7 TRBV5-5 CATRRGIGSYEQYF
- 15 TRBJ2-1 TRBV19 CASSRLAGGMNEQFF
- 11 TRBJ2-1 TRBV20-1 CSANNYNEQFF
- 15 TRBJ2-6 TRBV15 CATSSGSAGANVLTF
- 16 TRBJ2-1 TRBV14 CASSHHKLSSYNEQFF
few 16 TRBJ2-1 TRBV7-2 CASSPPRGSSYNEQFF
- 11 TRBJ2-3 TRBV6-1 CASSIGYTQYF
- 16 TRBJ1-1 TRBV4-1 CASSQERLAGGTEAFF
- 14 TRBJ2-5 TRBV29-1 CSVRDRGREETQYF
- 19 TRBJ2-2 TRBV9 CASTPGLAGGLVLTGELFF
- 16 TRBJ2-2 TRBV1 CTSSQARLIGTGELFF
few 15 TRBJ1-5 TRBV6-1 CASSAQGQLNQPQHF
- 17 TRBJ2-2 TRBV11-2 CASSLVLAGDYDGELFF
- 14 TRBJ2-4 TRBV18 CASSPRDKGNIQYF
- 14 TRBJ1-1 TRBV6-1 CASSETLRSTEAFF
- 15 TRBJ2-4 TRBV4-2 CASSQGLSAKNIQYF
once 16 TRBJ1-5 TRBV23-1 CASSPGPDNSNQPQHF
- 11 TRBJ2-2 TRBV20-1 CSAYRAGELFF
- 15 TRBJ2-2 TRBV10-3 CAISESWQPGGELFF
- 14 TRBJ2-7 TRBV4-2 CASSQGGGTYEQYF
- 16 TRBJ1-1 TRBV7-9 CASRRLSGTGSTEAFF
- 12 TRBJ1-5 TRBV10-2 CASSDSNQPQHF
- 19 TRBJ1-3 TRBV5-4 CASSRRWGAQKSSGNTIYF
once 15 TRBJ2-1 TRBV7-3 CASSRGAAMYNEQFF
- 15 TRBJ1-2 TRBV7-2 CASSLGVTANYGYTF
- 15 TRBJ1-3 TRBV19 CASRSQGGAGNTIYF